This T cell receptor beta chain was documented in a study of Graves' ophthalmopathy and Graves' hyperthyroidism. Amplifying from RNA transcripts, the study obtained TCR beta CDR3 regions. In the first round, RT-PCR was carried out with HTBI primers, and a multiplex PCR formed the second round. Using its own MiXCR run on the multiplex PCR reads, TCRdb lists one record per CDR3 protein. The sample lists about 740,000 distinct CDR3 sequences; roughly 40% were seen once. The CDR3 loop spans 16 amino acids. The junction had 7 bases not matched to a gene; V was cut back by 0 bases and J by 2 bases. CDR1 and CDR2 from the germline V gene are SGHNT and YYREEE (reference sequence).

This TCR was sampled from an adult man with Graves' ophthalmopathy. The rearrangement joins TRBV5-4 to TRBJ2-5, with 7 bases matching TRBD1. Sequencing used peripheral blood. The DNA for the CDR3 is TGTGCCAGCAGCTTGGTTGGGACAGAGCCTCAAGAGACCCAGTACTTC. Encoded protein: CASSLVGTEPQETQYF. Looking up the rest from reference TRBV5-4 and TRBJ2-5 gives the full variable domain: ETGVTQSPTHLIKTRGQQVTLRCSSQSGHNTVSWYQQALGQGPQFIFQYYREEENGRGNFPPRFSGLQFPNYSSELNVNALELDDSALYLCASSLVGTEPQETQYFGPGTRLLVL.